This entry lists 32 T cell receptor beta chains sequenced from one sample in a study of blood T cells in healthy people across ages (dated by TCRdb to between 2014 and 2017). Library preparation was by 5' RACE. Sequenced using an Illumina HiSeq 2500. A second roughly 6 to 11 cycle PCR used a sample-barcoded 5' primer and a J-beta primer mix. TCRdb applied fastp at Q25 and MiXCR to the public reads, then kept only in-frame beta chains. Duplicate CDR3 protein sequences are folded into a single record with the most common DNA and genes. This sample has 450,000 to 650,000 distinct CDR3 sequences in its table, and 24% of those were observed once. Of the sample, around 10% is held by the ten largest clones. This same sample was also taken into another study, of T cells of mothers and their children.

The sequenced sample was blood. The receptors here all came from a boy between 10 and 17 years old in good health.

This clonotype has a handful of counts. The CDR3 spells CASSLGHLSGKYEQFF. Here the CDR3 DNA reads TGTGCCAGCAGCCTGGGACACCTTAGCGGGAAGTATGAGCAGTTCTTC. The chain recombines TRBV7-9 with TRBJ2-1, with 8 positions matching TRBD2. The V gene's germline CDR1 is SEHNR and CDR2 FQNEAQ (reference sequence). The CDR3 has 16 amino acids. V lost 5 bases, J lost 8 bases, and 14 bases stayed unmatched.

This chain links TRBV12-3 or TRBV12-4 with TRBJ2-2, with D tentatively TRBD2 (7 bases). The germline V and J ends were trimmed by 1 base and 5 bases, with 11 bases remaining between them. This CDR3 contains 15 residues. The CDR3 DNA reads as TGTGCCAGCAGTTTAGGGCGGGGGCGGACCGGGGAGCTGTTTTTT. The encoded protein is CASSLGRGRTGELFF.

At least ten counts were recorded for this clonotype. The chain has TRBV12-3 or TRBV12-4 and TRBJ2-4, with TRBD2 matching over 7 bases. This CDR3 spans 12 amino acids. V shed 3 bases and J 8 bases; nucleotides not matched to a gene: 1. The DNA of the CDR3 is TGTGCCAGCAGTTTTGGGGGGGACATTCAGTACTTC. It yields the protein CASSFGGDIQYF.

In its sample, this clonotype was seen a few times. This CDR3 reads CSARPRTGRGTEAFF. The CDR3 DNA is TGCAGTGCTCGACCTAGGACAGGGAGGGGCACTGAAGCTTTCTTT. This chain uses TRBV20-1 with TRBJ1-1; 8 nucleotides line up with TRBD1. With 5 bases clipped from V and 4 bases from J, the junction kept 12 bases outside the gene matches. This CDR3 has 15 residues. The germline gives CDR1 DFQATT, CDR2 SNEGSKA (reference sequence).

About this clonotype: This may arise from a read error, as a much more abundant clone is one base away. The chain combines TRBV4-2 with TRBJ2-7; D is perhaps TRBD1 (6 bases). Trimming shortened V by 4 bases and J by 0 bases, and 10 bases separated the two germline ends. Germline-derived CDR1 and CDR2 are LGHNA and YNFKEQ. The CDR3 consists of 14 residues. CDR3 region: CASSRGQNSYEQYF. CDR3 sequence (DNA): TGTGCCAGCAGCCGCGGACAGAACTCCTACGAGCAGTACTTC.

Ten or more counts support this clonotype. The gene calls are TRBV12-3 or TRBV12-4 and TRBJ2-5; a weak D match, TRBD2 (5 bases). Near its end, the DNA agrees better with TRBJ2-7, so the J call may be wrong. The length of the CDR3 is 13 residues. The CDR3 DNA reads as TGTGCCAGCAGCCCGGACTCCTCTGGCGAGCAGTACTTC. Its translation is CASSPDSSGEQYF.

The CDR3 bases are TGCGCCAGCATGCTCCGTCCCGATTTGACAGGGCCGAATTCACCCCTCCACTTT. Translating it yields CASMLRPDLTGPNSPLHF. The rearrangement uses TRBV5-1 and TRBJ1-6, with 7 bases fitting TRBD1. This CDR3 is 18 amino acids long. Germline CDR1 reads SGHRS; CDR2 reads YFSETQ. The trim removed 6 bases at V and 7 bases at J, leaving 19 bases unmatched.

J is TRBJ2-3 and V is TRBV6-5, with 7 bases fitting TRBD2. V dropped 4 bases and J dropped 4; count of bases not matched to a gene: 11. The CDR3 extends over 16 amino acids. In germline, CDR1 is MNHEY, CDR2 SVGAGI. CDR3 in amino acids: CASSSAGGGNADTQYF. The CDR3 bases are TGTGCCAGCAGTTCCGCTGGCGGGGGAAACGCAGATACGCAGTATTTT.

V and J are TRBV3-1 and TRBJ2-5; D is unclear. The V end was cut by 0 bases, the J end by 7 bases, with 6 bases between. This CDR3 comprises 12 residues. Germline CDR1 and CDR2: LGHDT and YNNKEL (reference sequence). CDR3 loop: CASSQDLGTQYF. The CDR3 coding sequence is TGTGCCAGCAGCCAAGACTTGGGGACCCAGTACTTC.

V gene TRBV7-8 combines with J gene TRBJ1-2; TRBD1 might be the D (5 bases). The CDR3 is 14 residues long. Germline CDR1 and CDR2: SGHVS and FQNEAQ. V lost 6 bases and J lost 2, with 13 bases in between. CDR3 sequence reads: CASSYDRKNYGYTF. CDR3 in DNA: TGTGCCAGCAGTTATGACAGAAAGAACTATGGCTACACCTTC.

This sequence joins TRBV27 and TRBJ2-5, with a weak D call TRBD2 (5 bases). The length of the CDR3 is 13 residues. The V gene lost 2 bases and the J gene lost 2 bases, with 6 bases spanning the gap. Germline lookup yields CDR1 MNHEY and CDR2 SMNVEV (reference sequence). This CDR3 reads CASSLREQETQYF. The CDR3 DNA follows: TGTGCCAGCAGTTTACGGGAACAAGAGACCCAGTACTTC.

In its sample, this clonotype was seen many times. The rearrangement links TRBV29-1 to TRBJ2-1; 8 nucleotides agree with TRBD2. This CDR3 contains 14 residues. V was clipped by 1 base and J by 3 bases; unmatched bases: 2. Germline V gives CDR1 SQVTM, CDR2 ANQGSEA. The DNA for the CDR3 is TGCAGCGTTGAAGTACGGGGGGGCTACAATGAGCAGTTCTTC. Encoded protein: CSVEVRGGYNEQFF.

The chain employs TRBV4-1 and TRBJ2-7; D possibly corresponds to TRBD2 (6 bases). CDR3 length: 15 amino acids. V was cut by 4 bases and J by 7 bases, with 20 bases left in between. The V gene's germline CDR1 is MGHRA and CDR2 YSYEKL. The CDR3 DNA sequence: TGCGCCAGCAGCCCTGTCGGCGGGACCTACAGGGAGCAGTACTTC. This gives the protein CASSPVGGTYREQYF.

This clonotype was seen more than once but under ten times. The chain carries TRBV20-1 and TRBJ2-2; 11 nucleotides match TRBD2. The J segment lost 2 bases and the V segment lost 0 bases, leaving 11 bases of the junction unmatched. The CDR3 totals 19 residues. Germline V gene sequence: CDR1 DFQATT, CDR2 SNEGSKA (reference sequence). The CDR3 DNA is TGCAGTGCTAGAGATATGAGGCTAGCGGGGGGAATCAACACCGGGGAGCTGTTTTTT. Encoded protein: CSARDMRLAGGINTGELFF.

The chain uses TRBV7-2 and TRBJ2-5, with D perhaps matching TRBD2 (5 bases). The J call may not be correct, given that the DNA end is closer to TRBJ2-7. Germline-derived CDR1 and CDR2 are SGHTA and FQGNSA. CDR3 length equals 15 residues. CDR3 sequence reads: CASSLAHGLAYEQYF. CDR3 nucleotide sequence: TGTGCCAGCAGCTTAGCCCACGGACTGGCCTACGAGCAGTACTTC.

This clonotype appeared a few times. The chain employs TRBV7-3 and TRBJ1-3; 8 bases are a match to TRBD1. CDR3 length: 18 amino acids. After removal of 2 bases from V and 1 base from J, the junction contained 10 bases not matched to a gene. Looked up from germline, CDR1 is SGHTA and CDR2 is FQGTGA. The DNA of the CDR3 is TGTGCCAGCAGCTTATCCACCAGGGGGCCTGCATCTGGAAACACCATATATTTT. It yields the protein CASSLSTRGPASGNTIYF.

In this sample, this clonotype turned up a few times. V and J are TRBV5-1 and TRBJ2-5; D may be TRBD1 or TRBD2 (5 bases each). V lost 1 base, J lost 5 bases, and 21 bases lay in between. The CDR3 sequence is 17 residues long. Germline V gene lookup returns CDR1 SGHRS and CDR2 YFSETQ. CDR3: CASSLRGGWSKEETQYF. As DNA, the CDR3 is TGCGCCAGCAGCTTGAGGGGCGGGTGGTCCAAGGAGGAGACCCAGTACTTC.

The chain employs TRBV7-2 and TRBJ2-6, with D tentatively TRBD1 (6 bases). Germline V gives CDR1 SGHTA, CDR2 FQGNSA. The CDR3 loop spans 12 amino acids. Deletions cut 7 bases from V and 13 bases from J, with 14 bases between. The CDR3 protein is CASTVPGVVLTF. CDR3 nucleotides: TGTGCCAGCACCGTCCCAGGGGTTGTCCTGACTTTC.

This clonotype has just a few counts. This chain joins TRBV7-2 and TRBJ2-1; 12 bases agree with TRBD2. Germline loops: CDR1 SGHTA, CDR2 FQGNSA. The CDR3 runs to 14 residues. Trimming cost V 4 bases and J 8 bases; bases outside gene matches: 3. The CDR3 sequence: CASSSSGGVDEQFF. The CDR3 nucleotides read TGTGCCAGCAGCTCTAGCGGGGGGGTTGATGAGCAGTTCTTC. The full variable domain, rest sourced from reference TRBV7-2 and TRBJ2-1, is GAGVSQSPSNKVTEKGKDVELRCDPISGHTALYWYRQSLGQGLEFLIYFQGNSAPDKSGLPSDRFSAERTGGSVSTLTIQRTQQEDSAVYLCASSSSGGVDEQFFGPGTRLTVL.

The rearrangement links TRBV6-2 or TRBV6-3 to TRBJ2-3, with TRBD1 identical over 8 bases. V lost 10 bases, J lost 0 bases, and 3 bases stayed unmatched. The germline CDR1 and CDR2 sequences are MNHEY and SVGEGT. The CDR3 sequence is 13 residues long. The CDR3 DNA reads as TGTGCCACAGGGGGCGTAAGCACAGATACGCAGTATTTT. This encodes CATGGVSTDTQYF.

CDR3: CASSLKRGQETQYF. The CDR3 DNA reads as TGTGCCAGCAGCTTAAAAAGGGGGCAAGAGACCCAGTACTTC. The chain links TRBV7-9 to TRBJ2-5; D perhaps matches TRBD1 (6 bases). Germline V gives CDR1 SEHNR, CDR2 FQNEAQ (reference sequence). CDR3 size: 14 residues. V lost 2 bases and J lost 2, with 9 bases in between. Full variable domain (remainder filled in from reference TRBV7-9 and TRBJ2-5): DTGVSQNPRHKITKRGQNVTFRCDPISEHNRLYWYRQTLGQGPEFLTYFQNEAQLEKSRLLSDRFSAERPKGSFSTLEIQRTEQGDSAMYLCASSLKRGQETQYFGPGTRLLVL.

The rearrangement links TRBV4-3 to TRBJ2-5; D is ambiguous. The J call is doubtful: the DNA matches TRBJ2-1 better. The CDR3 totals 17 residues. Germline V gives CDR1 LGHNA, CDR2 YSLEER. The CDR3 loop reads CASSQEWSRSNGDEQFF. The DNA of the CDR3 is TGCGCCAGCAGCCAAGAATGGAGTCGGTCAAATGGCGATGAGCAGTTCTTC.

V usage is TRBV20-1 and J usage is TRBJ2-1; TRBD2 agrees at 13 bases. The CDR3 extends over 14 amino acids. V shed 1 base and J 7 bases; nucleotides not matched to a gene: 1. Germline CDR1 and CDR2: DFQATT and SNEGSKA (reference sequence). The CDR3 here is CSARGGLAGNEQFF. The CDR3 nucleotides are TGCAGTGCTAGAGGGGGACTAGCGGGGAATGAGCAGTTCTTC.

The rearrangement joins TRBV14 to TRBJ2-7, with a possible D match to TRBD2 (5 bases). CDR3 length equals 14 residues. The V gene's germline CDR1 is SGHDN and CDR2 FVKESK. V lost 0 bases, J lost 6 bases, and 12 bases lay in between. CDR3 sequence (DNA): TGTGCCAGCAGCCAAGAGAGTCGAGGGAGCGAGCAGTACTTC. Translation gives CASSQESRGSEQYF. Full variable domain (outside the CDR3, taken from reference TRBV14 and TRBJ2-7): EAGVTQFPSHSVIEKGQTVTLRCDPISGHDNLYWYRRVMGKEIKFLLHFVKESKQDESGMPNNRFLAERTGGTYSTLKVQPAELEDSGVYFCASSQESRGSEQYFGPGTRLTVT.

The sample holds a few counts of this clonotype. The gene calls are TRBV12-5 and TRBJ2-2, with TRBD2 matching 9 bases. Losses at the gene ends were 6 bases for V and 5 bases for J; bases not matched to a gene: 13. Per the germline V gene, CDR1 is LGHNT and CDR2 is FRNRAP. There are 17 residues in the CDR3. The CDR3: CASGGAAKRGATGELFF. The CDR3, as DNA: TGTGCTAGTGGCGGGGCCGCGAAGCGGGGGGCGACCGGGGAGCTGTTTTTT.

The chain links TRBV6-6 to TRBJ2-7; possibly TRBD2 for D (5 bases). Germline CDR1 reads MNHNY; CDR2 reads SVGAGI (reference sequence). Trimming left V 6 bases short and J 6 bases short, with 21 bases between. This CDR3 contains 15 residues. The CDR3 here is CASRDLRGLTSEQYF. CDR3 nucleotide sequence: TGTGCCAGCAGGGATCTTCGGGGATTAACCTCCGAGCAGTACTTC.

For this clonotype: An end of the junction does not agree with germline; a read error may underlie this. The rearrangement joins TRBV7-6 to TRBJ2-7; TRBD1 is a possible D gene (5 bases). The germline V gene has CDR1 SGHVS and CDR2 FNYEAQ. This CDR3 contains 15 residues. CDR3 in DNA: TGTGCCAGCAGCTTAGCGAATCAGGGCACCTACGGGCAGTACTTC. This translates into CASSLANQGTYGQYF.

The chain has TRBV11-1 and TRBJ2-7; 9 bases fit TRBD1. The CDR3 loop spans 15 amino acids. With 8 bases clipped from V and 0 bases from J, the junction kept 8 bases outside the gene matches. The germline V gene encodes CDR1 SGHAT and CDR2 FQDESV (reference sequence). This CDR3 is CASSDLGQGSYEQYF. CDR3 in DNA: TGTGCCAGCTCCGACCTGGGACAGGGCTCCTACGAGCAGTACTTC.

The chain has TRBV11-2 and TRBJ1-2; 9 bases align to TRBD1. Germline CDR1 and CDR2: SGHAT and FQNNGV. This CDR3 is built from 14 residues. The V gene end was trimmed by 1 base and the J gene end by 5 bases; junction bases not matched to a gene: 2. CDR3: CASSLGDRAYGYTF. For the CDR3, the DNA is TGTGCCAGCAGCTTAGGGGACAGGGCGTATGGCTACACCTTC.

V is TRBV10-3 and J is TRBJ2-5; TRBD2 agrees at 12 bases. CDR1 ENHRY and CDR2 SYGVKD come from the germline V gene. This CDR3 comprises 14 residues. Unmatched junction bases numbered 5, after V lost 8 bases and J lost 4 bases. This CDR3 is CAIGELAGGETQYF. The DNA for the CDR3 is TGTGCCATCGGGGAACTAGCGGGGGGAGAGACCCAGTACTTC.

The V and J genes are TRBV4-1 and TRBJ2-7, with D possibly matching TRBD2 (6 bases). Trimming took 1 base from V and 2 from J, leaving 15 bases between them. Germline loops: CDR1 MGHRA, CDR2 YSYEKL. The CDR3 has 16 residues. The CDR3 DNA is TGCGCCAGCAGCCAAGCGGTGGCTAGCGAGGCCTACGAGCAGTACTTC. As protein: CASSQAVASEAYEQYF.

The chain carries TRBV28 and TRBJ2-5; D gene ambiguous. CDR3 length equals 14 residues. CDR1 is MDHEN, CDR2 SYDVKM, per germline. The ends were cut back, 3 bases at V and 3 bases at J, with 11 bases in the middle. CDR3 nucleotide sequence: TGTGCCAGCAGTTTTACAAAATTAGAAGAGACCCAGTACTTC. Its protein is CASSFTKLEETQYF.